This passage covers 15 T cell receptor beta chains from one sample sequenced in a study of identical twins (TCRdb year 2016). Libraries came from 5' RACE. The data were produced on an Illumina HiSeq 2000. TCRdb itself trimmed the public reads at Q25 with fastp, ran MiXCR and retained productive beta chains. Entries that share a CDR3 protein sequence are merged under the most common genes and DNA. The sample table records around 1.7 million distinct CDR3 sequences; about 32% of these occur just once. The biggest ten clones account for around 0.25% of the sample. Specimen: cord blood. These TCRs come from a newborn girl in good health.

The chain employs TRBV10-3 and TRBJ2-5, with TRBD1 as a possible D gene (6 bases). The germline gives CDR1 ENHRY, CDR2 SYGVKD. The V end was cut by 0 bases, the J end by 11 bases, with 16 bases between. There are 14 residues in the CDR3. This CDR3 is CAISESGTPNEQYF. The CDR3 coding sequence is TGTGCCATCAGTGAGTCAGGGACACCCAATGAGCAGTACTTC.

The chain recombines TRBV7-2 with TRBJ2-5; D ambiguous. From germline, CDR1 is SGHTA and CDR2 FQGNSA. The CDR3 loop spans 14 amino acids. The V end lost 5 bases, the J end lost 4 bases, and 14 bases lay between the germline ends. CDR3 residues: CASSEVKPPETQYF. DNA for the CDR3: TGTGCCAGCAGCGAAGTCAAGCCCCCAGAGACCCAGTACTTC.

This clonotype was observed a few times. J is TRBJ2-4 and V is TRBV2; a possible D gene is TRBD2 (5 bases). The germline gives CDR1 SNHLY, CDR2 FYNNEI. Trimming took off 8 bases at V and 1 base at J, with 12 bases between the two ends. This CDR3 is built from 14 residues. The CDR3 spells CASEEEAAKNIQYF. For the CDR3, the DNA is TGTGCCAGCGAGGAGGAGGCGGCCAAAAACATTCAGTACTTC.

This clonotype was seen more than once but under ten times. The rearrangement links TRBV19 to TRBJ2-7; D gene unclear. Trimming removed 3 bases at V and 2 bases at J, with 14 bases between. Germline CDR1 and CDR2: LNHDA and SQIVND (reference sequence). The CDR3 runs to 15 residues. CDR3: CASSIRATKPYEQYF. CDR3 sequence (DNA): TGTGCCAGTAGTATTAGGGCAACTAAACCCTACGAGCAGTACTTC.

The V call is TRBV29-1, the J call TRBJ1-1; D uncertain. CDR1 is SQVTM and CDR2 is ANQGSEA in the germline V gene. The CDR3 runs 11 residues. V lost 3 bases to trimming and J lost 4 bases, with 6 bases between them. The CDR3 DNA is TGCAGCGTTGAGAGGACCACTGAAGCTTTCTTT. This sequence encodes CSVERTTEAFF.

This chain connects TRBV28 to TRBJ1-1; 10 positions match TRBD1. V trimming: 5 bases; J trimming: 5 bases; junction bases outside the gene matches: 5. The CDR3 is made up of 14 amino acids. Germline V gene lookup returns CDR1 MDHEN and CDR2 SYDVKM. The CDR3 sequence: CASSRDRGWTEAFF. CDR3 DNA sequence: TGTGCCAGCAGTCGGGACAGGGGTTGGACTGAAGCTTTCTTT.

The table lists this clonotype with a few counts. The chain is built from TRBV13 and TRBJ1-6, with 9 bases aligning to TRBD1. The CDR3 has 16 residues. V gave up 4 bases and J gave up 8 bases; unmatched junction bases: 9. Germline-derived CDR1 and CDR2 are PRHDT and FYEKMQ (reference sequence). The CDR3 nucleotides are TGTGCCAGCAGCTCCCGGGACAGGGCAGCAGATTCACCCCTCCACTTT. Translated: CASSSRDRAADSPLHF.

This clonotype was seen at least ten times. The chain couples TRBV29-1 to TRBJ2-7; a weak D match, TRBD2 (6 bases). V lost 4 bases and J 3 bases, leaving 7 bases between the germline ends. The CDR3 runs 11 residues. The germline V gene encodes CDR1 SQVTM and CDR2 ANQGSEA. CDR3 sequence: CSVGEVYEQYF. CDR3 coding DNA: TGCAGCGTTGGGGAGGTCTACGAGCAGTACTTC.

The CDR3 DNA reads TGTGCCACCAGCAGAGATCAACTCGGCGGGGAGCTGTTTTTT. Its protein product is CATSRDQLGGELFF. The chain joins TRBV15 to TRBJ2-2; D remains unclear. The germline V gene encodes CDR1 LNHNV and CDR2 YYDKDF (reference sequence). This CDR3 has 14 amino acids. The V end was cut by 0 bases, the J end by 7 bases, with 9 bases between.

This chain uses TRBV12-3 or TRBV12-4 with TRBJ2-4, with a weak D call TRBD2 (5 bases). There are 15 residues in the CDR3. Trimming left V 6 bases short and J 3 bases short, with 15 bases between. The CDR3, as DNA: TGTGCCAGCAGACCTGACCTGGCGGGCAAAAACATTCAGTACTTC. The encoded protein is CASRPDLAGKNIQYF.

This rearrangement joins TRBV18 to TRBJ2-3; D not resolved. The CDR3 spans 13 residues. V lost 1 base and J 4 bases, leaving 6 bases between the germline ends. The germline V gene encodes CDR1 KGHSH and CDR2 LQKENI. Here the CDR3 reads CASSPRDADTQYF. CDR3 bases: TGTGCCAGCTCACCACGAGATGCAGATACGCAGTATTTT.

The V call is TRBV7-2, the J call TRBJ2-1; tentative D call: TRBD2 (6 bases). The J call is doubtful: the DNA matches TRBJ2-7 better. The CDR3 loop spans 17 amino acids. Germline V gives CDR1 SGHTA, CDR2 FQGNSA. The CDR3 coding sequence is TGTGCCAGCAGCTTAGGAGTAGCGGCAAGCTCCTACAATGAGCAGTACTTC. Translated: CASSLGVAASSYNEQYF.

This clonotype was seen more than once but under ten times. The chain uses TRBV20-1 and TRBJ2-7; a possible D gene is TRBD1 (6 bases). The CDR3 length is 14 residues. Trimming removed 6 bases from V and 0 bases from J, with 15 bases in between. CDR1 is DFQATT and CDR2 is SNEGSKA in the germline V gene (reference sequence). CDR3 nucleotides: TGCAGTGCCATAAGACAGGCTCTCTCCTACGAGCAGTACTTC. Translated, it gives CSAIRQALSYEQYF.

Note on this clonotype: The junction differs from germline at one of its ends, possibly a read error. The CDR3 is CSARAWGPVTGTQYF. CDR3 DNA sequence: TGCAGTGCTAGAGCCTGGGGCCCGGTCACAGGTACGCAGTATTTT. The chain uses TRBV20-1 and TRBJ2-3, with D maybe TRBD1 (5 bases). Germline V CDR1 and CDR2: DFQATT, SNEGSKA (reference sequence). The CDR3 contains 15 residues.

Regarding this clonotype: Given a much more abundant clone one base away, this may be a read error. The gene calls are TRBV20-1 and TRBJ1-2, with a tentative D call TRBD1 (5 bases). This CDR3 has 12 residues. Germline V gene data show CDR1 as DFQATT and CDR2 as SNEGSKA (reference sequence). Trimming took 1 base from V and 3 from J, leaving 6 bases between them. CDR3 in amino acids: CSARARDYGYTF. DNA of the CDR3: TGCAGTGCTAGAGCCAGGGACTATGGCTACACCTTC.